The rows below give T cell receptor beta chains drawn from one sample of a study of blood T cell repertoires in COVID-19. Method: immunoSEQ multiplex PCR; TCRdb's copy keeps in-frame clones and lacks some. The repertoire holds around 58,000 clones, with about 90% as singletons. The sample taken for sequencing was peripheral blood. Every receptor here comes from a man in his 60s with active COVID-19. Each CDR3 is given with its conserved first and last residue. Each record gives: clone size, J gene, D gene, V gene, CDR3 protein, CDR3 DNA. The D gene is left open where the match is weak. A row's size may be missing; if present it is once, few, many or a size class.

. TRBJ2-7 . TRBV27 CASSLLGASYEQYF TGTGCCAGCAGTTTATTAGGGGCGTCCTACGAGCAGTACTTC
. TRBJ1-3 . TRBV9 CASSVGSVGSGNTIYF TGTGCCAGCAGCGTAGGAAGCGTAGGCTCTGGAAACACCATATATTTT
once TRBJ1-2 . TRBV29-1 CSVDSRDSYGYTF TGCAGCGTTGATTCGCGGGACTCGTATGGCTACACCTTC
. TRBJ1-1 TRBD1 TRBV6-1 CASSELTGGLNTEAFF TGTGCCAGCAGTGAATTGACAGGGGGCCTGAACACTGAAGCTTTCTTT
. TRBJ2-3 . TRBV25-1 CASSEYIGGTDTQYF TGTGCCAGCAGTGAATATATCGGGGGCACAGATACGCAGTATTTT
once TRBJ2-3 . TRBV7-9 CASRMPTGYTDTQYF TGTGCCAGCCGAATGCCGACAGGATACACAGATACGCAGTATTTT
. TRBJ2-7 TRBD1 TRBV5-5 CASSLGRGQGSYEQYF TGTGCCAGCAGCTTGGGAAGGGGACAGGGTTCCTACGAGCAGTACTTC
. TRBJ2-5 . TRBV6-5 CASSYTPTGQQETQYF TGTGCCAGCAGTTACACACCCACAGGACAACAAGAGACCCAGTACTTC
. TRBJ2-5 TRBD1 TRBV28 CASAQGPETQYF TGTGCCAGCGCACAGGGGCCAGAGACCCAGTACTTC
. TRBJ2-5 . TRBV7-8 CASSSRGVGETQYF TGTGCCAGCAGCTCCCGAGGAGTAGGTGAGACCCAGTACTTC
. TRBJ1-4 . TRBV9 CASSRGEREKLFF TGTGCCAGCAGCCGTGGGGAGAGGGAAAAACTGTTTTTT
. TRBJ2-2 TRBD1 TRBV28 CASRRQGGGELFF TGTGCCAGCAGAAGACAGGGCGGGGGGGAGCTGTTTTTT
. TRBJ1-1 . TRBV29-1 CSGLGGSTEAFF TGCAGCGGGCTGGGGGGGTCCACTGAAGCTTTCTTT
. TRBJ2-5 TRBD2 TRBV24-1 CATSDLPGVSLAGAKRETQYF TGTGCCACCAGTGACTTGCCCGGGGTGAGCCTAGCGGGAGCGAAGAGAGAGACCCAGTACTTC
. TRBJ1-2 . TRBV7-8 CASSLTNSYGYTF TGTGCCAGCAGCTTAACCAACAGCTATGGCTACACCTTC
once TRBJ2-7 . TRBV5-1 CASSLAPVGGYEQYF TGCGCCAGCAGCTTGGCGCCTGTGGGGGGCTACGAGCAGTACTTC
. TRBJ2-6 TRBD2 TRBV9 CASSVALSGAGANVLTF TGTGCCAGCAGCGTAGCACTTAGCGGGGCCGGGGCCAACGTCCTGACTTTC
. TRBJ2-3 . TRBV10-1 CASSESPLEDTQYF TGCGCCAGCAGTGAATCGCCTCTAGAAGATACGCAGTATTTT
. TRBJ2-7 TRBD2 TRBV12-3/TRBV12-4 CASSFGLAREQYF TGTGCCAGCAGTTTCGGACTAGCGCGCGAGCAGTACTTC
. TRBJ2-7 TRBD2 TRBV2 CASKRGYEQYF TGTGCCAGCAAGCGGGGTTACGAGCAGTACTTC
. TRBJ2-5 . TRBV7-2 CASSYHSWYQETQYF TGTGCCAGCAGCTATCACAGCTGGTACCAAGAGACCCAGTACTTC
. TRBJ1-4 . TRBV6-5 CASSYSQGLREKLFF TGTGCCAGCAGTTACTCGCAGGGTCTACGTGAAAAACTGTTTTTT
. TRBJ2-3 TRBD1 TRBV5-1 CASSLEGQGAFADTQYF TGCGCCAGCAGCTTGGAGGGACAGGGGGCATTTGCAGATACGCAGTATTTT
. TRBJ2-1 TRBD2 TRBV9 CASSVDPSREGRGEQFF TGTGCCAGCAGCGTAGACCCATCCCGGGAGGGCCGGGGTGAGCAGTTCTTC
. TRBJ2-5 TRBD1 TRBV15 CATSRDQDRGRETQYF TGTGCCACCAGCAGAGATCAGGACAGGGGACGGGAGACCCAGTACTTC
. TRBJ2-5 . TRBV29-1 CSVRVTQETQYF TGCAGCGTCAGGGTGACCCAAGAGACCCAGTACTTC
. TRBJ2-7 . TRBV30 CAWSVLGEQYF TGTGCCTGGAGTGTACTTGGCGAGCAGTACTTC
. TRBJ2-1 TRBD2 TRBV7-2 CASSLRTSGILYNEQFF TGTGCCAGCAGCTTAAGGACTAGCGGGATCCTCTACAATGAGCAGTTCTTC
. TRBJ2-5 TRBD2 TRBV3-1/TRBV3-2 CASRYGAGGPQETQYF TGTGCCAGCAGATACGGGGCGGGGGGGCCCCAAGAGACCCAGTACTTC
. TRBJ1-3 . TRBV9 CASSKEGDSGNTIYF TGTGCCAGCAGCAAAGAGGGGGATTCTGGAAACACCATATATTTT
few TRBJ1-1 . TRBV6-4 CASSSSGASTEAFF TGTGCCAGCAGTTCTTCAGGGGCTAGCACTGAAGCTTTCTTT
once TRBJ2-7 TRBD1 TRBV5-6 CASSLLGGLAYEQYF TGTGCCAGCAGCTTGCTAGGGGGCCTGGCCTACGAGCAGTACTTC
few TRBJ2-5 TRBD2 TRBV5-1 CASSRLAGGRETQYF TGCGCCAGCAGCCGTCTAGCGGGGGGGCGGGAGACCCAGTACTTC
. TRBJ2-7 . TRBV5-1 CASSLGGTGTPHEQYF TGCGCCAGCAGCTTGGGTGGCACAGGGACGCCCCACGAGCAGTACTTC
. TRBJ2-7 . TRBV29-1 CSSTGLNNEQYF TGCAGCTCCACGGGACTCAACAACGAGCAGTACTTC
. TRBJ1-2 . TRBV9 CASSASGNYGYTF TGTGCCAGCAGCGCTTCAGGGAACTATGGCTACACCTTC
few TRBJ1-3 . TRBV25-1 CASNPPTGSGNTIYF TGTGCCAGCAACCCCCCTACAGGGTCGGGAAACACCATATATTTT
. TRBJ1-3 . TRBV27 CASSSTGRNTIYF TGTGCCAGCAGTTCTACAGGGCGAAACACCATATATTTT
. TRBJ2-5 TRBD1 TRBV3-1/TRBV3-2 CASSRTGVAETQYF TGTGCCAGCAGCCGGACAGGGGTGGCCGAGACCCAGTACTTC
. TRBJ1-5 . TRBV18 CASSPRDIDYSNQPQHF TGTGCCAGCTCACCCCGGGACATAGATTATAGCAATCAGCCCCAGCATTTT
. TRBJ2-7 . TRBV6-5 CASSSRDLGYEQYF TGTGCCAGCAGTTCCCGGGACTTGGGCTACGAGCAGTACTTC
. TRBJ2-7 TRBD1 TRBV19 CASSRDRGREQYF TGTGCCAGTAGTCGGGACAGGGGTCGCGAGCAGTACTTC
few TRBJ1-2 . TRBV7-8 CASSLLVETNYGYTF TGTGCCAGCAGCTTACTTGTGGAGACTAACTATGGCTACACCTTC
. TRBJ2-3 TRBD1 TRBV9 CASSLTGILFTDTQYF TGTGCCAGCAGCCTGACAGGGATATTGTTCACAGATACGCAGTATTTT
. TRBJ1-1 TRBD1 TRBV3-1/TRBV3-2 CASSDYRGAEAFF TGTGCCAGCAGCGACTACAGGGGCGCTGAAGCTTTCTTT